A selection of T cell receptor beta chains follows, all from one sample in a study of blood T cells in healthy people across ages. MiXCR, applied by TCRdb to the 5' RACE reads, yields one record per CDR3 protein. The sample includes hundreds of thousands of distinct CDR3 sequences, around 68% of them seen just once. The sequenced sample consisted of blood. The origin of the receptors is a man aged 25-40 years in good health. Each CDR3 is given with its conserved first and last residue. D genes are given only for firm matches. The listing skips clone size in some rows; elsewhere it reads once, few, many or a size class.

>NA|few|TRBV2|TRBJ2-1
CASSVAGYNEQFF
TGTGCCAGCAGTGTGGCAGGCTACAATGAGCAGTTCTTC
>TRBD1|few|TRBV5-1|TRBJ1-2
CASSPRTAQGGLDGYTF
TGCGCCAGCAGCCCGAGGACAGCCCAGGGGGGATTGGATGGCTACACCTTC
>NA|NA|TRBV6-1|TRBJ2-7
CASSENWGTPLEQYF
TGTGCCAGCAGTGAAAATTGGGGGACACCCCTCGAGCAGTACTTC
>TRBD1|NA|TRBV3-1|TRBJ2-1
CASSSRTGWQFF
TGTGCCAGCAGCTCCAGGACAGGTTGGCAGTTCTTC
>NA|NA|TRBV6-2/TRBV6-3|TRBJ2-4
CASSYRGILAKNIQYF
TGTGCCAGCAGTTACCGCGGGATCCTAGCCAAAAACATTCAGTACTTC
>NA|NA|TRBV29-1|TRBJ2-1
CSVIGYNEQFF
TGCAGCGTTATTGGATACAATGAGCAGTTCTTC
>TRBD1|once|TRBV27|TRBJ2-3
CASSLQLQGAVTDTQYF
TGTGCCAGCAGTTTACAACTACAGGGGGCGGTCACAGATACGCAGTATTTT
>NA|NA|TRBV7-2|TRBJ2-7
CASSQSGAHEQYF
TGTGCCAGCAGCCAATCGGGGGCCCACGAGCAGTACTTC
>NA|NA|TRBV18|TRBJ1-2
CASSPEGRAPGGYTF
TGTGCCAGCTCACCAGAAGGCAGGGCCCCGGGGGGCTACACCTTC
>TRBD1|NA|TRBV7-2|TRBJ2-3
CASSLMGQKTDTQYF
TGTGCCAGCAGCTTGATGGGACAGAAGACAGATACGCAGTATTTT
>TRBD2|NA|TRBV29-1|TRBJ2-1
CSVVALAENDNEQFF
TGCAGCGTTGTGGCTCTAGCGGAGAACGACAATGAGCAGTTCTTC
>TRBD1|NA|TRBV6-2/TRBV6-3|TRBJ2-7
CASSYTTGGTYEQYF
TGTGCCAGCAGTTACACGACAGGGGGGACCTACGAGCAGTACTTC
>TRBD1|few|TRBV12-3/TRBV12-4|TRBJ2-1
CASSPGRGLYNEQFF
TGTGCCAGCAGCCCTGGAAGGGGGCTATACAATGAGCAGTTCTTC
>NA|NA|TRBV28|TRBJ2-1
CASSPGANSYNEQFF
TGTGCCAGCAGTCCAGGGGCGAACTCCTACAATGAGCAGTTCTTC
>NA|NA|TRBV10-3|TRBJ2-3
CAISAPEYSTDTQYF
TGTGCCATCAGTGCCCCGGAATATAGCACAGATACGCAGTATTTT
>TRBD1|few|TRBV27|TRBJ2-3
CASSPLGQGVIGFSTDTQYF
TGTGCCAGCAGTCCGTTAGGACAGGGGGTGATCGGGTTTAGCACAGATACGCAGTATTTT
>TRBD2|few|TRBV3-1|TRBJ2-7
CASSQDNSGGADYEQYF
TGTGCCAGCAGCCAAGATAATAGCGGGGGTGCAGACTACGAGCAGTACTTC
>NA|NA|TRBV20-1|TRBJ2-5
CSARDPGASPETQYF
TGCAGTGCTAGAGACCCGGGGGCCTCTCCAGAGACCCAGTACTTC
>TRBD1|few|TRBV7-2|TRBJ2-1
CASSPTGLSNEQFF
TGTGCCAGCAGCCCGACAGGGTTGTCGAATGAGCAGTTCTTC
>TRBD2|few|TRBV20-1|TRBJ2-7
CSARGLAGGTYEQYF
TGCAGTGCTAGAGGGCTAGCGGGGGGCACCTACGAGCAGTACTTC
>NA|NA|TRBV4-2|TRBJ2-5
CASSQGDFQETQYF
TGTGCCAGCAGCCAAGGGGACTTCCAAGAGACCCAGTACTTC
>TRBD2|NA|TRBV11-2|TRBJ2-5
CASSFRTYQTSPLPETQYF
TGTGCCAGCAGCTTTCGAACCTACCAGACTAGCCCACTGCCAGAGACCCAGTACTTC
>TRBD2|once|TRBV20-1|TRBJ2-5
CSASMSGGSETQYF
TGCAGTGCTAGTATGAGCGGGGGGTCAGAGACCCAGTACTTC
>NA|once|TRBV6-5|TRBJ2-1
CASSYDAGYYNGQFF
TGTGCCAGCAGTTACGATGCAGGATACTACAATGGGCAGTTCTTC
>TRBD1|NA|TRBV5-6|TRBJ2-2
CASSSWRDRITTGELFF
TGTGCCAGCAGCAGCTGGAGGGACAGGATTACCACCGGGGAGCTGTTTTTT
>TRBD1|NA|TRBV4-2|TRBJ2-5
CASSRVDREETQYF
TGTGCCAGCAGCAGGGTGGACAGGGAAGAGACCCAGTACTTC
>TRBD1|few|TRBV6-1|TRBJ2-1
CASSERQGRYNEQFF
TGTGCCAGCAGTGAGAGACAGGGCCGGTACAATGAGCAGTTCTTC
>TRBD2|NA|TRBV12-3/TRBV12-4|TRBJ2-7
CASSPPGLVPYEQYF
TGTGCCAGCAGCCCCCCGGGACTAGTCCCCTACGAGCAGTACTTC
>TRBD2|NA|TRBV7-2|TRBJ2-7
CASSLDGGGYEQYF
TGTGCCAGCAGCTTAGACGGCGGGGGGTACGAGCAGTACTTC
>TRBD1|NA|TRBV10-3|TRBJ2-3
CAISESADRGFTDTQYF
TGTGCCATCAGTGAGTCCGCGGACAGGGGGTTTACAGATACGCAGTATTTT
>NA|NA|TRBV4-3|TRBJ2-7
CASSQVNSLIYEQYF
TGCGCCAGCAGCCAAGTGAACAGTCTGATTTACGAGCAGTACTTC
>TRBD2|NA|TRBV6-1|TRBJ2-1
CASSEFRGLAGPYNEQFF
TGTGCCAGCAGTGAATTCCGGGGACTAGCGGGGCCCTACAATGAGCAGTTCTTC
>NA|NA|TRBV20-1|TRBJ2-5
CSARNSLAPLVETQYF
TGCAGTGCTAGAAATTCCCTCGCCCCACTAGTGGAGACCCAGTACTTC
>NA|NA|TRBV6-1|TRBJ2-1
CASSEGWNEQFF
TGTGCCAGCAGTGAAGGTTGGAATGAGCAGTTCTTC
>NA|NA|TRBV7-9|TRBJ2-7
CASSYSHTLYEQYF
TGTGCCAGCAGCTATTCACACACTCTCTACGAGCAGTACTTC
>NA|NA|TRBV20-1|TRBJ2-3
CSARDPSTDTQYF
TGCAGTGCTAGAGATCCCAGCACAGATACGCAGTATTTT
>NA|few|TRBV7-8|TRBJ1-4
CASSLVAGEEKLFF
TGTGCCAGCAGCTTAGTGGCAGGGGAAGAAAAACTGTTTTTT
>NA|NA|TRBV6-5|TRBJ2-7
CASHHSDEQYF
TGTGCCAGCCATCACTCAGACGAGCAGTACTTC
>NA|once|TRBV2|TRBJ1-1
CASRYQLNTEAFF
TGTGCCAGCAGATACCAATTGAACACTGAAGCTTTCTTT
>NA|NA|TRBV27|TRBJ2-3
CASSLSLLQAGTDTQYF
TGTGCCAGCAGTTTATCTCTACTCCAGGCCGGCACAGATACGCAGTATTTT